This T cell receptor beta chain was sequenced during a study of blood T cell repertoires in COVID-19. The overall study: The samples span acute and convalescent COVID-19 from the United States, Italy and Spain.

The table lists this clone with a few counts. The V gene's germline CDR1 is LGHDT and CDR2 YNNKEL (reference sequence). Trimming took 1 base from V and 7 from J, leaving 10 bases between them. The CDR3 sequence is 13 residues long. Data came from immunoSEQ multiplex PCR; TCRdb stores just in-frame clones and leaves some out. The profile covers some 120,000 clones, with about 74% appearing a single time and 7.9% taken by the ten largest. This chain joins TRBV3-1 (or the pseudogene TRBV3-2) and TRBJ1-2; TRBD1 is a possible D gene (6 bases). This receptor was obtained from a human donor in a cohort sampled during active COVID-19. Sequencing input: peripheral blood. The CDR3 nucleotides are TGTGCCAGCAGCCAAGCACAGGGCCTTGGCTACACCTTC. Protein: CASSQAQGLGYTF.